The 22 T cell receptor beta chains below all came from one sample that was sequenced in a study of chemoradiotherapy in HPV16-positive cancers. Only in-frame clones appear in the TCRdb table, and some are missing; sequencing was by immunoSEQ multiplex PCR. In the table there are approximately 6,600 clones, 65% to 80% of which are singletons. The specimen comprised tumor tissue, sampled from a patient who underwent chemoradiotherapy. The receptors stem from a human donor with HPV-associated anogenital cancer.

The V and J genes are TRBV4-3 and TRBJ1-3; D call uncertain. Trimming removed 4 bases from V and 0 bases from J, with 10 bases in between. The CDR3 has 15 residues. Germline lookup yields CDR1 LGHNA and CDR2 YSLEER. CDR3 in amino acids: CASSRGLPSGNTIYF. CDR3 sequence (DNA): TGCGCCAGCAGCCGCGGGCTTCCCTCTGGAAACACCATATATTTT.

This clone was observed a few times. This rearrangement joins TRBV19 to TRBJ2-3, with D perhaps matching TRBD2 (5 bases). Trimming shortened V by 4 bases and J by 3 bases, and 14 bases separated the two germline ends. The V gene's germline CDR1 is LNHDA and CDR2 SQIVND (reference sequence). The CDR3 covers 15 residues. The CDR3 region is CASSTTSAATDTQYF. In nucleotides, the CDR3 is TGTGCCAGTAGTACTACTAGTGCGGCTACAGATACGCAGTATTTT.

Of note for this clone: One end of the junction fails to match germline, which may point to a read error. The chain couples TRBV6-4 to TRBJ2-7; TRBD2 agrees at 7 bases. CDR3 length: 9 amino acids. The V gene's germline CDR1 is MRHNA and CDR2 SNTAGT. The CDR3 nucleotides are TGTGCCAACCGGACTAGTGTAGACTTC. It yields the protein CANRTSVDF.

The chain is built from TRBV5-1 and TRBJ2-1; D gene ambiguous. The CDR3 covers 11 residues. Germline V gene lookup returns CDR1 SGHRS and CDR2 YFSETQ. The V end lost 4 bases, the J end lost 8 bases, and 7 bases lay between the germline ends. The CDR3 sequence is CASSTADEQFF. The CDR3 DNA reads as TGCGCCAGCAGCACCGCCGATGAGCAGTTCTTC.

This clone was found a few times. The chain carries TRBV6-5 and TRBJ1-2; TRBD1 matches 8 bases. The CDR3 is 16 amino acids. V was clipped by 2 bases and J by 4 bases; unmatched bases: 9. Looked up from germline, CDR1 is MNHEY and CDR2 is SVGAGI. The CDR3 DNA follows: TGTGCCAGCAGTTACAGCGCCGCACAGGGGGGCTATGGCTACACCTTC. Encoded protein: CASSYSAAQGGYGYTF.

This clone showed up just a few times. The CDR3 sequence is CASSEGMEQPQHF. In DNA, the CDR3 is TGTGCCAGCAGTGAAGGGATGGAGCAGCCCCAGCATTTT. This rearrangement joins TRBV2 to TRBJ1-5; D uncertain. Trimming took 1 base from V and 7 from J, leaving 8 bases between them. CDR3 size: 13 residues. Germline V gene sequence: CDR1 SNHLY, CDR2 FYNNEI.

The chain employs TRBV19 and TRBJ1-1; no definite D call. CDR3 size: 14 residues. V shed 3 bases and J shed 1 base, with 9 bases lying between them. Per germline, CDR1 LNHDA and CDR2 SQIVND (reference sequence). CDR3 DNA sequence: TGTGCCAGTAGTATCGTTGGAGGGAACACTGAAGCTTTCTTT. Protein sequence: CASSIVGGNTEAFF. Full variable domain (remainder filled in from reference TRBV19 and TRBJ1-1): DGGITQSPKYLFRKEGQNVTLSCEQNLNHDAMYWYRQDPGQGLRLIYYSQIVNDFQKGDIAEGYSVSREKKESFPLTVTSAQKNPTAFYLCASSIVGGNTEAFFGQGTRLTVV.

The V call is TRBV7-9, the J call TRBJ1-1; D is undetermined. The CDR3 loop spans 15 amino acids. Trimming left V 1 base short and J 11 bases short, with 20 bases between. CDR1 and CDR2 from the germline V gene are SEHNR and FQNEAQ (reference sequence). In DNA, the CDR3 is TGTGCCAGCAGCTTAGAAGGTTCGAGAGGCCGACCGGCTTTCTTT. Its translation: CASSLEGSRGRPAFF.

DNA for the CDR3: TGTGCCAGCAGTTGGACAGGGCAGGGCTACGAGCAGTACTTC. Protein product: CASSWTGQGYEQYF. The chain joins TRBV7-3 to TRBJ2-7, with 8 bases fitting TRBD1. CDR1 is SGHTA and CDR2 is FQGTGA in the germline V gene. This CDR3 contains 14 residues. J was trimmed by 3 bases and V by 6 bases; bases with no gene match: 7.

This clone was detected once. The V and J genes are TRBV7-6 and TRBJ2-5; D not resolved. With 3 bases removed from V and 4 bases from J, the gap between germline ends came to 12 bases. This CDR3 contains 14 residues. Germline V gives CDR1 SGHVS, CDR2 FNYEAQ. CDR3 DNA sequence: TGTGCCAGCAGCTTGAGAAGGGTCGGAGAGACCCAGTACTTC. It codes for CASSLRRVGETQYF.

The chain joins TRBV6-1 to TRBJ1-5; the D is unclear. With 8 bases removed from V and 5 bases from J, the gap between germline ends came to 13 bases. Germline-derived CDR1 and CDR2 are MNHNS and SASEGT. The CDR3 length is 13 residues. CDR3 loop: CASGTNNYQPQHF. CDR3 coding DNA: TGTGCCAGCGGAACCAACAACTATCAGCCCCAGCATTTT.

This chain connects TRBV10-2 to TRBJ1-6; 8 positions agree with TRBD1. Trimming cost V 0 bases and J 7 bases; bases outside gene matches: 5. CDR1 and CDR2 from the germline V gene are WSHSY and SAAADI. The CDR3 is made up of 16 amino acids. CDR3 DNA: TGCGCCAGCAGTGAGTCGGGACAGGATTGGAATTCACCCCTCCACTTT. Translated, it gives CASSESGQDWNSPLHF.

The chain couples TRBV15 to TRBJ2-5; 9 positions match TRBD1. The CDR3 runs 16 residues. Germline V gene sequence: CDR1 LNHNV, CDR2 YYDKDF (reference sequence). Losses at the gene ends were 1 base for V and 4 bases for J; bases not matched to a gene: 7. In DNA form, the CDR3 reads TGTGCCACCAGCAGAGCCACAGGGGGCGCGGGAGAGACCCAGTACTTC. As protein: CATSRATGGAGETQYF.

This chain connects TRBV6-1 to TRBJ1-1; D is ambiguous. The germline CDR1 and CDR2 sequences are MNHNS and SASEGT. Deletions cut 0 bases from V and 0 bases from J, with 8 bases between. The CDR3 totals 15 residues. CDR3 sequence (DNA): TGTGCCAGCAGTGAAGCGCGCCCCCTGAACACTGAAGCTTTCTTT. The encoded protein is CASSEARPLNTEAFF.

The rearrangement uses TRBV30 and TRBJ1-3; the match to TRBD1 covers 7 bases. Unmatched junction bases numbered 16, after V lost 2 bases and J lost 3 bases. The CDR3 loop spans 18 amino acids. Per germline, CDR1 GTSNPN and CDR2 SVGIG (reference sequence). CDR3 coding DNA: TGTGCCTGGAGTACTACAGGGGTCGGGTCTCGGGGTGGAAACACCATATATTTT. Encoded protein: CAWSTTGVGSRGGNTIYF.

The chain employs TRBV7-8 and TRBJ1-2; 8 bases match TRBD1. The V segment lost 2 bases and the J segment 8 bases; nucleotides outside the gene matches: 4. Germline loops: CDR1 SGHVS, CDR2 FQNEAQ. The CDR3 has 13 amino acids. CDR3 coding DNA: TGTGCCAGCAGCTTAATAACAGGGGGAGGCTACACCTTC. This gives the protein CASSLITGGGYTF.

The rearrangement links TRBV5-1 to TRBJ1-4, with 7 nucleotides matching TRBD1. This CDR3 is built from 14 residues. Germline loops: CDR1 SGHRS, CDR2 YFSETQ. After removal of 4 bases from V and 4 bases from J, the junction contained 4 bases not matched to a gene. The CDR3 reads CASSQTGINEKLFF. The CDR3 DNA reads as TGCGCCAGCAGCCAGACAGGGATTAATGAAAAACTGTTTTTT.

The V call is TRBV6-1, the J call TRBJ1-5; D is unclear. The CDR3 covers 13 residues. V lost 5 bases and J lost 4, with 9 bases in between. The germline gives CDR1 MNHNS, CDR2 SASEGT. In nucleotides, the CDR3 is TGTGCCAGCAGTCCGACCGCAAATCAGCCCCAGCATTTT. It is translated as CASSPTANQPQHF.

The chain employs TRBV7-2 and TRBJ1-2, with TRBD1 as a possible D gene (6 bases). Trimming took 1 base from V and 3 from J, leaving 12 bases between them. The CDR3 covers 15 residues. Germline-derived CDR1 and CDR2 are SGHTA and FQGNSA. The CDR3 bases are TGTGCCAGCAGCTTAGGGTCAGGGGCGGACTATGGCTACACCTTC. This gives the protein CASSLGSGADYGYTF.

The chain combines TRBV11-2 with TRBJ1-1; D call uncertain. The CDR3 length is 13 residues. The germline V gene has CDR1 SGHAT and CDR2 FQNNGV. V was clipped by 1 base and J by 5 bases, with 8 bases between them. This CDR3 is CASSLVGETEAFF. In DNA, the CDR3 is TGTGCCAGCAGCTTAGTGGGCGAGACTGAAGCTTTCTTT.

In this sample, this clone is medium-sized. V gene TRBV13 combines with J gene TRBJ1-1; perhaps TRBD1 as D (5 bases). V was clipped by 5 bases and J by 8 bases, with 15 bases between them. The CDR3 has 13 residues. Germline-derived CDR1 and CDR2 are PRHDT and FYEKMQ (reference sequence). CDR3 DNA sequence: TGTGCCAGCAGCCTTCTGTACAGGAGCGAAGCTTTCTTT. As protein: CASSLLYRSEAFF.

This clone was counted only a few times. The V and J genes are TRBV23-1 and TRBJ1-6; D is undetermined. TRBV23-1 is placed among ORFs of uncertain function. This CDR3 is built from 18 residues. Deletions cut 8 bases from V and 3 bases from J, with 23 bases between. The chain's CDR3 is CASRPTEGRSLYNSPLHF. CDR3 sequence (DNA): TGCGCCAGCCGTCCGACTGAAGGACGGAGCCTCTATAATTCACCCCTCCACTTT.